Listed below are T cell receptor beta chains from one sample, sequenced in a study of blood T cell repertoires in COVID-19. Sequenced by immunoSEQ multiplex PCR; TCRdb stores in-frame clones only, minus some. The profile shows about 140,000 clones, around 90% of them singletons. The sample taken for sequencing was peripheral blood. The receptor source for this set is a woman aged 55-69 years with acute or convalescent COVID-19. Each CDR3 is given with its conserved first and last residue. The D gene is left open where the match is weak. Clone size, where shown, is once, few, many, or a class for clones that have expanded.

D: NA; V: TRBV18; size: NA; J: TRBJ1-1; DNA: TGTGCCAGCTCACCACGGTACAGGATAACTGAAGCTTTCTTT; CDR3: CASSPRYRITEAFF
D: NA; V: TRBV6-5; size: NA; J: TRBJ2-6; DNA: TGTGCCAGCGGCGGACAGAGCTCTGGGGCCAACGTCCTGACTTTC; CDR3: CASGGQSSGANVLTF
D: NA; V: TRBV7-2; size: NA; J: TRBJ1-2; DNA: TGTGCCAGCAGCTTAGAACTGGGCGGCTACACCTTC; CDR3: CASSLELGGYTF
D: NA; V: TRBV2; size: once; J: TRBJ2-1; DNA: TGTGCCAGCAGGCAGGGGTCTGAGCAGTTCTTC; CDR3: CASRQGSEQFF
D: NA; V: TRBV28; size: NA; J: TRBJ2-5; DNA: TGTGCCAGCAGTTTAGGCCGCTCCATTGGTCAGGGGGGGACAGGAGAGACCCAGTACTTC; CDR3: CASSLGRSIGQGGTGETQYF
D: NA; V: TRBV6-5; size: NA; J: TRBJ1-3; DNA: TGTGCCAGCAGTTCTACCGGGGACACCATATATTTT; CDR3: CASSSTGDTIYF
D: TRBD1; V: TRBV6-4; size: NA; J: TRBJ2-2; DNA: TGTGCCAGCAGTTCCCCGGGACAGACGAACACCGGGGAGCTGTTTTTT; CDR3: CASSSPGQTNTGELFF
D: TRBD2; V: TRBV18; size: NA; J: TRBJ2-2; DNA: TGTGCCAGCGCCGGACTAGCGGGGGACACCGGGGAGCTGTTTTTT; CDR3: CASAGLAGDTGELFF
D: NA; V: TRBV6-5; size: NA; J: TRBJ1-1; DNA: TGTGCCAGCAGGGGCAGACCAAACACTGAAGCTTTCTTT; CDR3: CASRGRPNTEAFF
D: TRBD1; V: TRBV9; size: NA; J: TRBJ2-2; DNA: TGTGCCAGCAGCACCCGGGACAGTTCCTATTTAGGGGAGCTGTTTTTT; CDR3: CASSTRDSSYLGELFF
D: TRBD1; V: TRBV7-9; size: NA; J: TRBJ2-1; DNA: TGTGCCAGCGACCGGGACAGCTCCTACAATGAGCAGTTCTTC; CDR3: CASDRDSSYNEQFF
D: NA; V: TRBV6-2/TRBV6-3; size: NA; J: TRBJ1-2; DNA: TGTGCCAGCAGTCGGGACTCAGCAGGGTATGGCTACACCTTC; CDR3: CASSRDSAGYGYTF
D: NA; V: TRBV19; size: NA; J: TRBJ2-3; DNA: TGTGCCAGTACTCCGACCTTAGCAACCACAGATACGCAGTATTTT; CDR3: CASTPTLATTDTQYF
D: TRBD1; V: TRBV5-6; size: NA; J: TRBJ1-6; DNA: TGTGCCAGCAGCTTGGGGGACAGCCGCTCCTATAATTCACCCCTCCACTTT; CDR3: CASSLGDSRSYNSPLHF
D: TRBD2; V: TRBV9; size: NA; J: TRBJ2-3; DNA: TGTGCCAGCAGCGTAGCCTCCGTAGCGGGGACCTTGGATACGCAGTATTTT; CDR3: CASSVASVAGTLDTQYF
D: TRBD2; V: TRBV3-1/TRBV3-2; size: NA; J: TRBJ2-1; DNA: TGTGCCAGCAGCCAGATTCCACTAGCGGGGGGGTCCCATGAGCAGTTCTTC; CDR3: CASSQIPLAGGSHEQFF
D: NA; V: TRBV7-2; size: NA; J: TRBJ2-5; DNA: TGTGCCAGCAGCTTTTCAGGTACCGAGACCCAGTACTTC; CDR3: CASSFSGTETQYF
D: NA; V: TRBV7-2; size: NA; J: TRBJ1-4; DNA: TGTGCCAGCAGCTTCGGTTTTGTTGGTAACGAAAAACTGTTTTTT; CDR3: CASSFGFVGNEKLFF
D: TRBD1; V: TRBV29-1; size: NA; J: TRBJ1-1; DNA: TGCAGCGTTAGGACAGGGGGTTTGAACACTGAAGCTTTCTTT; CDR3: CSVRTGGLNTEAFF
D: TRBD2; V: TRBV5-4; size: NA; J: TRBJ2-2; DNA: TGTGCCAGCAGCTTGGGCGGGGGGCTCTCAATCGGGGAGCTGTTTTTT; CDR3: CASSLGGGLSIGELFF
D: NA; V: TRBV9; size: NA; J: TRBJ2-1; DNA: TGTGCCAGCAGCGTAGCGGGTTCTAGCTCCTACAATGAGCAGTTCTTC; CDR3: CASSVAGSSSYNEQFF
D: TRBD2; V: TRBV4-3; size: NA; J: TRBJ2-5; DNA: TGCGCCAGCAGCCAAGCTAGGGCAGCGGGGGAGACCCAGTACTTC; CDR3: CASSQARAAGETQYF
D: TRBD1; V: TRBV28; size: once; J: TRBJ1-5; DNA: TGTGCCAGCAGTCCCGACCGGGACAGGGTATTTTTGCAGCCCCAGCATTTT; CDR3: CASSPDRDRVFLQPQHF
D: TRBD1; V: TRBV4-1; size: NA; J: TRBJ2-2; DNA: TGCGCCAGCAGCCACCCTAGAGGGACAGGGGGCACCGGGGAGCTGTTTTTT; CDR3: CASSHPRGTGGTGELFF
D: TRBD1; V: TRBV28; size: NA; J: TRBJ1-2; DNA: TGTGCCAGCAGCACGACAGGGGCGGATGGCTACACCTTC; CDR3: CASSTTGADGYTF
D: NA; V: TRBV2; size: NA; J: TRBJ2-1; DNA: TGTGCCAGCAGTGAGGCTGAGGCCTACAATGAGCAGTTCTTC; CDR3: CASSEAEAYNEQFF
D: TRBD1; V: TRBV4-1; size: few; J: TRBJ1-4; DNA: TGCGCCAGCAGCCAAGCCGGGACAGCAACTAATGAAAAACTGTTTTTT; CDR3: CASSQAGTATNEKLFF
D: NA; V: TRBV3-1/TRBV3-2; size: few; J: TRBJ1-1; DNA: TGTGCCAGCAGCTCCGGGGGAGGGACTGAAGCTTTCTTT; CDR3: CASSSGGGTEAFF